These T cell receptor beta chains were read from a single sample in a study of PD-1 blockade in classical Hodgkin lymphoma. The repertoire was sequenced with immunoSEQ multiplex PCR; TCRdb's copy has only in-frame clones and lacks some. The sample lists about 97,000 clones; approximately 80% were seen once. The sequences come from peripheral blood mononuclear cells (PBMCs), collected at baseline. These receptors originate from a human donor with classical Hodgkin lymphoma. The CDR3 runs from the conserved cysteine through the conserved F or W. Each record gives: D gene, V gene, J gene, clone size, CDR3 protein, CDR3 DNA. A D gene is named only where the DNA matches it firmly. A row's size may be missing; if present it is once, few, many or a size class.

TRBD1,TRBV5-8,TRBJ2-7,few,CASSRTGSSYEQYF,TGTGCCAGCAGCCGGACAGGGAGCTCCTACGAGCAGTACTTC
TRBD1,TRBV19,TRBJ1-2,.,CASSDRGVGDGYTF,TGTGCCAGTAGTGACAGGGGGGTCGGAGATGGCTACACCTTC
.,TRBV5-1,TRBJ2-1,.,CASSLVAVSSYNEQFF,TGCGCCAGCAGCTTGGTCGCCGTGAGCTCCTACAATGAGCAGTTCTTC
TRBD1,TRBV28,TRBJ2-7,.,CASSATPGQNSYEQYF,TGTGCCAGCAGCGCCACCCCGGGACAGAACTCCTACGAGCAGTACTTC
.,TRBV6-6,TRBJ1-3,.,CASSGTDSGNTIYF,TGTGCCAGCAGCGGGACTGACTCTGGAAACACCATATATTTT
.,TRBV19,TRBJ2-7,.,CASSIGDGSYEQYF,TGTGCCAGTAGTATAGGGGACGGGAGCTACGAGCAGTACTTC
.,TRBV7-9,TRBJ2-5,.,CASTDWETQYF,TGTGCCAGCACGGACTGGGAGACCCAGTACTTC
.,TRBV9,TRBJ2-2,.,CASSPGASSAGELFF,TGTGCCAGCAGTCCGGGGGCTAGCAGCGCCGGGGAGCTGTTTTTT
TRBD2,TRBV11-2,TRBJ2-7,.,CASSFSWGVAGDLEQYF,TGTGCCAGCAGCTTTTCATGGGGTGTAGCGGGAGATCTCGAGCAGTACTTC
TRBD2,TRBV7-2,TRBJ2-7,.,CASSLTSGYEQYF,TGTGCCAGCAGCTTAACTAGCGGGTACGAGCAGTACTTC
.,TRBV2,TRBJ1-1,.,CASSEWRNTEAFF,TGTGCCAGCAGTGAATGGAGGAACACTGAAGCTTTCTTT
.,TRBV5-4,TRBJ2-2,few,CASSLRPEGELFF,TGTGCCAGCAGCTTGCGCCCGGAGGGAGAGCTGTTTTTT
.,TRBV7-8,TRBJ1-6,.,CASSSRQDLNSPLHF,TGTGCCAGCAGCTCCAGACAGGATTTGAATTCACCCCTCCACTTT
.,TRBV6-1,TRBJ2-7,medium-sized,CASSEGDEQYF,TGTGCCAGCAGTGAAGGGGACGAGCAGTACTTC
.,TRBV10-3,TRBJ1-4,.,CAISESRTNQGEKLFF,TGTGCCATCAGTGAGTCTCGGACAAACCAGGGTGAAAAACTGTTTTTT
.,TRBV28,TRBJ1-1,.,CASSQGQPEAFF,TGTGCCAGCAGTCAAGGACAGCCTGAAGCTTTCTTT
TRBD1,TRBV6-5,TRBJ1-2,.,CASSGGTAIYGYTF,TGTGCCAGCAGTGGAGGGACAGCGATCTATGGCTACACCTTC
.,TRBV14,TRBJ2-5,.,CASSPGALKGTQYF,TGTGCCAGCAGTCCCGGTGCCTTAAAGGGGACCCAGTACTTC
.,TRBV5-1,TRBJ2-7,.,CASSAAPPYEQYF,TGCGCCAGCAGCGCCGCCCCCCCCTACGAGCAGTACTTC
TRBD2,TRBV7-8,TRBJ2-2,once,CASSPWTSGAPGELFF,TGTGCCAGCAGCCCCTGGACTAGCGGAGCCCCCGGGGAGCTGTTTTTT
.,TRBV19,TRBJ2-7,.,CASSITAQGGHEQYF,TGTGCCAGTAGTATAACCGCCCAGGGGGGCCACGAGCAGTACTTC
.,TRBV6-5,TRBJ2-2,.,CASSYMARFGGELFF,TGTGCCAGCAGTTATATGGCTCGTTTCGGCGGGGAGCTGTTTTTT
.,TRBV4-3,TRBJ2-7,.,CASSRHKGYEQYF,TGCGCCAGCAGCCGTCATAAAGGCTACGAGCAGTACTTC
TRBD2,TRBV11-3,TRBJ2-1,.,CASSFSGTSGSYEQFF,TGTGCCAGCAGCTTTTCCGGGACTAGCGGGAGTTATGAGCAGTTCTTC
.,TRBV9,TRBJ1-2,.,CASSVARENYGYTF,TGTGCCAGCAGCGTAGCCAGAGAGAACTATGGCTACACCTTC
.,TRBV19,TRBJ1-3,.,CASSSSFQGASGNTIYF,TGTGCCAGTAGTAGCTCTTTTCAGGGCGCCTCTGGAAACACCATATATTTT
.,TRBV15,TRBJ2-2,.,CATSRDNLNTGELFF,TGTGCCACCAGCAGAGATAACCTAAACACCGGGGAGCTGTTTTTT
.,TRBV7-3,TRBJ2-3,.,CASSSRGSTTDTQYF,TGTGCCAGCAGCTCTAGGGGGTCGACGACAGATACGCAGTATTTT
.,TRBV5-5,TRBJ2-5,.,CASSLGALETQYF,TGTGCCAGCAGCTTGGGAGCTTTAGAGACCCAGTACTTC
.,TRBV28,TRBJ1-5,.,CASSLKGSRLNQPQHF,TGTGCCAGCAGTTTAAAAGGGTCCCGGCTTAATCAGCCCCAGCATTTT
.,TRBV6-1,TRBJ1-1,.,CASSYPENTEAFF,TGTGCCAGCAGTTATCCGGAGAACACTGAAGCTTTCTTT
.,TRBV10-3,TRBJ2-1,.,CAISDGGYNEQFF,TGTGCCATCAGTGACGGAGGGTACAATGAGCAGTTCTTC
TRBD1,TRBV28,TRBJ1-1,.,CASRRQGWNTEAFF,TGTGCCAGCCGAAGACAGGGGTGGAACACTGAAGCTTTCTTT
TRBD1,TRBV7-8,TRBJ2-2,.,CASSPGGQALTGELFF,TGTGCCAGCAGCCCGGGTGGACAGGCTTTAACCGGGGAGCTGTTTTTT
TRBD2,TRBV6-6,TRBJ2-1,.,CASSPSSGTEQFF,TGTGCCAGCAGTCCCTCTAGCGGGACAGAGCAGTTCTTC
.,TRBV19,TRBJ2-2,.,CASSIDRERTGELFF,TGTGCCAGTAGTATAGATCGGGAACGGACCGGGGAGCTGTTTTTT
TRBD2,TRBV4-1,TRBJ2-7,.,CASSDSGDNSYEQYF,TGCGCCAGCAGCGATAGCGGGGATAACTCCTACGAGCAGTACTTC
.,TRBV2,TRBJ2-1,.,CASKEQVEQFF,TGTGCCAGCAAGGAGCAGGTGGAGCAGTTCTTC
TRBD1,TRBV2,TRBJ2-7,.,CASSVNDRDEQYF,TGTGCCAGCAGCGTAAACGACAGGGACGAGCAGTACTTC
TRBD1,TRBV2,TRBJ2-7,.,CASSGGTGVFEQYF,TGTGCCAGCAGTGGGGGGACAGGGGTCTTCGAGCAGTACTTC
.,TRBV6-1,TRBJ2-2,once,CASSLSGANTGELFF,TGTGCCAGCAGCCTCAGCGGAGCGAACACCGGGGAGCTGTTTTTT